Reported below is one T cell receptor (beta chain). Its antigen is as yet unknown. These data belong to a study of T cell responses to AZD1222 COVID-19 vaccine. Some clones are missing from TCRdb's copy, which holds only in-frame ones; the method was immunoSEQ multiplex PCR. The sample yields about 150,000 clones, about 89% seen once. Broader study findings: White British donors predominated, females outnumbered males, and clonal diversity was possibly underestimated.

V dropped 5 bases and J dropped 3; count of bases not matched to a gene: 9. The CDR3 is 15 amino acids. Germline V CDR1 and CDR2: MNHEY, SMNVEV (reference sequence). The V and J genes are TRBV27 and TRBJ1-2; 7 nucleotides match TRBD1. The sequence was obtained from an adult who received the AZD1222 COVID-19 vaccine. Sequences were derived from peripheral blood, sampled 28 days after the second AZD1222 dose. CDR3 bases: TGTGCCAGCAGTCGCCGACAGGGTGTAGACTATGGCTACACCTTC. Translating it yields CASSRRQGVDYGYTF.